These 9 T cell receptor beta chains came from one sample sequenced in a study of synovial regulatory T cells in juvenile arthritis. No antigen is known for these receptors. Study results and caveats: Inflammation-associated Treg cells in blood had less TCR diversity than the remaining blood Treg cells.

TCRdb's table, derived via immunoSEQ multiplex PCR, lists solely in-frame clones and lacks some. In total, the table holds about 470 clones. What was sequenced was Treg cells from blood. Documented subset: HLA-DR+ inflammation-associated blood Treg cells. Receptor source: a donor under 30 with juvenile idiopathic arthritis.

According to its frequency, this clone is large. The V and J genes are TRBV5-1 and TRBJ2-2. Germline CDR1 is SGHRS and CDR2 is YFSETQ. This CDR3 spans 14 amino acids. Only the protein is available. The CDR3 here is CASSGGRGTGELFF.

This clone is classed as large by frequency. The CDR3 spells CASSQGQGAEQYF. The chain joins TRBV4-2 to TRBJ2-7; TCRdb outputs TRBD1, but without DNA this stays unchecked. There are 13 residues in the CDR3. Only the protein is on record. Germline values: CDR1 LGHNA, CDR2 YNFKEQ.

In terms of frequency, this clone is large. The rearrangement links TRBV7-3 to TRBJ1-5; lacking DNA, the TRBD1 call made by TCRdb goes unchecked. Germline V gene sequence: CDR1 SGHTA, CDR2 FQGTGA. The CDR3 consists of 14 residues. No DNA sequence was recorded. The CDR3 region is CASSLRRGGQPQHF.

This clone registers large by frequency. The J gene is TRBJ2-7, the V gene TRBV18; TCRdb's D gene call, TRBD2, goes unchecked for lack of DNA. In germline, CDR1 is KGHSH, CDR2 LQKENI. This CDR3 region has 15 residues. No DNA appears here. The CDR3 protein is CASSLPGRSSYEQYF. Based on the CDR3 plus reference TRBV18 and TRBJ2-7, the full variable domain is NAGVMQNPRHLVRRRGQEARLRCSPMKGHSHVYWYRQLPEEGLKFMVYLQKENIIDESGMPKERFSAEFPKEGPSILRIQQVVRGDSAAYFCASSLPGRSSYEQYFGPGTRLTVT.

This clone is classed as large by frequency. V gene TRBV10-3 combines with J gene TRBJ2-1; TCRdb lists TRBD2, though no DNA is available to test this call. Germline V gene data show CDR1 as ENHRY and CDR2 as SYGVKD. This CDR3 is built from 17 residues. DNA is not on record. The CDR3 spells CAISQTLGGGRGNEQFF.

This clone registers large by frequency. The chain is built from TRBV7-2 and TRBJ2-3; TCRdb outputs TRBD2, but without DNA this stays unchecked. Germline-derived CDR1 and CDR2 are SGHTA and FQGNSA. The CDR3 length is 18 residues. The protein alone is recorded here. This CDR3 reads CASSLATSGSRGADTQYF.

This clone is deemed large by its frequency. This CDR3 reads CATVLGLDGYNEQFF. The rearrangement joins TRBV10-3 to TRBJ2-1; TCRdb designates TRBD2, a call that cannot be tested without DNA. The germline V gene encodes CDR1 ENHRY and CDR2 SYGVKD. This CDR3 spans 15 amino acids. No DNA has been recorded.

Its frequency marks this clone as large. The CDR3: CSGRGVNYNEQFF. The gene calls are TRBV29-1 and TRBJ2-1; with no DNA, the TCRdb D assignment of TRBD2 cannot be verified. The CDR3 consists of 13 residues. The coding DNA is unavailable. CDR1 SQVTM and CDR2 ANQGSEA come from the germline V gene.

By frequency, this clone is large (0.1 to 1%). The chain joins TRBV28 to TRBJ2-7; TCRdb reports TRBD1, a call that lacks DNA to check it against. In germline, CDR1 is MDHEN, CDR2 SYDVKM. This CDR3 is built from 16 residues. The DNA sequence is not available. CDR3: CASRAVGTGFSYEQYF.